This TCR beta chain was recorded in a study of shared clonotypes between healthy human individuals (dated by TCRdb to 2019 to 2021). Turning to the overall study: The cohort included three men and a couple of women between 18 and 49 years of age. Per donor, leukapheresis produced somewhere between about 0.8 and 9.5 billion PBMCs. To estimate repertoire size and how much clonotypes are shared between individuals, the study performed deep sequencing of blood TCR repertoires from five healthy adults. Libraries were prepared and TCR repertoires were sequenced by different laboratories using diverse techniques, in order to increase sequencing depth and limit assay-specific biases. For each donor, CD4 naive and CD4 memory were each given three plates, CD8 naive was given two plates, and CD8 memory was given one plate. General study outcomes and caveats: Sampling was restricted to blood, and TCR repertoires in tissue are likely to differ from TCR repertoires in blood. Based on pairwise subsampling, the degree of clonotype sharing among donors was expected to be affected by sequencing depth. Compared with non-shared clonotypes, clonotypes shared by all four sorted-subset donors had higher generation probabilities. The small number of donors limited the genetic and exposure-history diversity represented. Naive subsets generally had larger estimated clonotype richness than memory subsets. Roughly 5.2% of naive CD4, around 3.6% of naive CD8, roughly 2.5% of memory CD4, and around 0.42% of memory CD8 clonotypes were shared across four donors. Rarefaction of sorted-subset datasets indicated incomplete sequencing despite the large sequencing depth.

CDR1 and CDR2, per the germline V gene, are SGDLS and YYNGEE. The cysteine opens and the phenylalanine closes a CDR3 of 14 amino acids. The CDR3 DNA has 42 bases and is translated from base 1. V gives up 4 bases and J gives up 2 bases, and the segment between their germline ends measures 12 bases. Donors were healthy HIV-negative adults with no recently reported acute infections or vaccinations. All donors were Caucasian adults living in Nashville, Tennessee, USA. CD4+ T cells were enriched by magnetic negative selection, after which naive cells were positively selected on CD45RA and the negative fraction was taken as the memory subset. Blood was obtained by leukapheresis, after which PBMCs were separated by Ficoll-Histopaque density gradient centrifugation and cryopreserved in liquid nitrogen vapor phase. Purity and quantity of every magnetically sorted T cell population were checked by analytical flow cytometry. Genomic DNA was isolated from each sorted fraction and quantified by UV absorbance on a Nanodrop 2000c.

As concerns this clone: It has no known antigen specificity. Base qualities are missing; no much larger clone stands one base away.

Using the deep immunoSEQ assay, multiplex PCR amplified TCR CDR3 regions from genomic DNA. Genomic DNA extracted from each cell subset was distributed evenly over all wells of several immunoSEQ 96-well plates, and each plate served as one replicate. For sorted subsets, each replicate PCR was loaded with about 200 ng genomic DNA, equivalent to 30,000 or so T cell genomes. Purified libraries were quantified with a Qubit 3.0 fluorometer, sized on a Bioanalyzer 2100, and re-quantified with the KAPA Library Quantification kit. Every immunoSEQ 96-well plate was sequenced on a separate single-read 150-cycle Illumina NextSeq 550 flow cell. From the authors' description of their analysis: The immunoSEQ output contained only junctional sequences without quality scores, so filtering could not match that applied to full-length reads. To assign V/J genes and CDR3, sequences were annotated against IMGT germline references using PyIR, a Python wrapper for IgBLAST v1.9. Reads were removed for weak V/J assignments (E-value above 1e-6), missing CDR3, stop codons, out-of-frame junctions, or ambiguous translated residues. A V3J clonotype was defined by an identical inferred V gene, J gene, and CDR3 amino acid sequence. To compute the percentage overlap between repertoires, the number of shared unique clonotypes was divided by the size of the smaller repertoire. Repertoire richness was assessed with RTK rarefaction, the Chao1 estimator, and Recon v2.1 estimates of unobserved clonotypes. Generation probabilities were computed with OLGA for all TCRbeta clonotypes obtained by the gDNA method from a few donors. Drawn from immuneACCESS, this table holds only the in-frame rearrangements with V and J called that TCRdb kept. Clones are partly lost; checked studies trace under half to an unresolved V gene and leave the rest unexplained. That table gives V, J and clone size, and the DNA gave D and trimming. The sample data list 1,500,000 or so clones, and about 98.5% of these were observed just once. The top ten hold around 0.33% of the sample.

The chain links TRBV9 with TRBJ2-5; the D gene remains uncertain. The source of this sequence is a man aged 25-45 years in good health. Sequenced material: naive CD4+ T cells sorted from blood. This specimen's cell subset or site label, interpreted: CD45RA+ positively selected. The DNA is as follows: TGTGCCAGCAGCTTAGGGTTCGGTCAAGAGACCCAGTACTTC. This yields the protein CASSLGFGQETQYF.